Listed below are T cell receptor beta chains from one sample, sequenced in a study of OX40 agonist ivuxolimab in advanced cancers. Using immunoSEQ multiplex PCR, the repertoire was profiled, and TCRdb retains in-frame clones only, with some absent. The data hold about 18,000 clones, with 67% observed a single time. Source: CD4+ or CD8+ T cells sorted from blood, taken in a trial of the OX40 agonist ivuxolimab. The receptors stem from an adult with an advanced solid tumor such as melanoma, head and neck, liver or kidney cancer. CDR3s include the opening cysteine and the closing phenylalanine or tryptophan. The D gene is left open where the match is weak. Only some rows state a clone size, as once, few, many or a class for expanded clones.

J,D,size,V,CDR3
TRBJ2-1,.,once,TRBV11-3,CASSTTGAAYNEQFF
TRBJ2-7,.,.,TRBV7-8,CASTLGGHEQYF
TRBJ2-7,.,.,TRBV5-1,CASSLDRGPNYEQYF
TRBJ2-1,TRBD2,few,TRBV28,CASSLVASGMDNEQFF
TRBJ1-1,TRBD1,medium-sized,TRBV5-4,CASSSGTGGTEAFF
TRBJ2-1,.,.,TRBV5-6,CASSWELEGYNEQFF
TRBJ2-1,.,.,TRBV5-1,CASSLATLPNEQFF
TRBJ1-3,.,.,TRBV9,CASSVAGGSAGNTIYF
TRBJ1-3,.,few,TRBV5-4,CASSLAGNTIYF
TRBJ2-2,TRBD2,.,TRBV13,CASSLTSGRTGELFF
TRBJ1-2,.,.,TRBV6-6,CASSYDATNYGYTF
TRBJ2-1,.,.,TRBV5-5,CASSQARGPPAYNEQFF
TRBJ2-1,.,.,TRBV5-8,CASSLIPEQFF
TRBJ2-1,.,.,TRBV5-3,CARRVGDEQFF
TRBJ1-4,.,.,TRBV10-2,CASSEENEKLFF
TRBJ1-1,.,.,TRBV11-2,CASSLVGPLAFF
TRBJ1-1,TRBD1,.,TRBV28,CASRGGQLNTEAFF
TRBJ2-7,.,.,TRBV6-1,CASSVLGVEQYF
TRBJ2-7,TRBD1,.,TRBV28,CATSLRDRSYEQYF
TRBJ2-7,TRBD2,once,TRBV5-4,CVSSSGPYEQYF
TRBJ2-1,.,medium-sized,TRBV28,CASQPHPLYNEQFF
TRBJ2-7,TRBD2,few,TRBV6-8,CASSLGLAGGSSYEQYF
TRBJ2-7,.,.,TRBV19,CASSIQDSAYEQYF
TRBJ2-2,.,.,TRBV12-5,CASGLVGVDTGELFF
TRBJ2-3,TRBD2,.,TRBV27,CASSPPPPLAGGPDTQYF
TRBJ1-3,.,.,TRBV5-4,CASSLAGDHSGNTIYF
TRBJ2-1,.,.,TRBV28,CASGDPGGVSSYNEQFF
TRBJ2-7,TRBD1,.,TRBV11-3,CASRSGGQKITKKHEQYF
TRBJ1-1,TRBD1,.,TRBV2,CASTYPPSRGPTEAFF
TRBJ2-4,TRBD1,few,TRBV5-6,CASSSTGTGGAGNIQYF
TRBJ2-2,.,.,TRBV6-6,CASSSATGTGELFF
TRBJ2-6,.,few,TRBV6-5,CASSPAGGANVLTF
TRBJ1-1,.,.,TRBV27,CASSLSSATEAFF
TRBJ2-5,TRBD2,.,TRBV27,CASSLSGRGETQYF
TRBJ2-7,.,.,TRBV27,CASSLRGSAYEQYF
TRBJ2-1,TRBD1,large,TRBV7-9,CASSPRTGESYNEQFF
TRBJ1-1,.,.,TRBV27,CASSSPGRATEAFF
.,.,.,TRBV7-9,CASSPSAGLSYEQYF
TRBJ2-7,TRBD2,few,TRBV2,CASRLAGGTYEQYF
TRBJ2-1,.,.,TRBV5-5,CASSRPGTTSYNEQFF
TRBJ1-5,.,.,TRBV6-5,CSAGNQPQHF
TRBJ2-1,TRBD2,.,TRBV28,CASSLLAGANEQFF
TRBJ1-1,TRBD1,.,TRBV27,CASMDGQGEVNTEAFF